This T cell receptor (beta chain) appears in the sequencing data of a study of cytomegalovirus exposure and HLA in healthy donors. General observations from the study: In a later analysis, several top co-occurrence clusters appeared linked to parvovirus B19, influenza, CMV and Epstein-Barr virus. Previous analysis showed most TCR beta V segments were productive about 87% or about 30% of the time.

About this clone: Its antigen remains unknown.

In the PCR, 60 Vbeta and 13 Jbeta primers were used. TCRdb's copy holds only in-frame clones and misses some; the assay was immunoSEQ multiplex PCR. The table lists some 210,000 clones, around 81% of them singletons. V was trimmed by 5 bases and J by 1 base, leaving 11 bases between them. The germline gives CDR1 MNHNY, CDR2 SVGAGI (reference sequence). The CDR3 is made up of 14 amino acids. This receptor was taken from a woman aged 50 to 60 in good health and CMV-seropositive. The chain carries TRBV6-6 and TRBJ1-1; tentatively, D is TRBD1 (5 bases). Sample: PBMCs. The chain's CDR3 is CASSPGQGNTEAFF. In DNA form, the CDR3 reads TGTGCCAGCAGTCCAGGACAAGGGAACACTGAAGCTTTCTTT.